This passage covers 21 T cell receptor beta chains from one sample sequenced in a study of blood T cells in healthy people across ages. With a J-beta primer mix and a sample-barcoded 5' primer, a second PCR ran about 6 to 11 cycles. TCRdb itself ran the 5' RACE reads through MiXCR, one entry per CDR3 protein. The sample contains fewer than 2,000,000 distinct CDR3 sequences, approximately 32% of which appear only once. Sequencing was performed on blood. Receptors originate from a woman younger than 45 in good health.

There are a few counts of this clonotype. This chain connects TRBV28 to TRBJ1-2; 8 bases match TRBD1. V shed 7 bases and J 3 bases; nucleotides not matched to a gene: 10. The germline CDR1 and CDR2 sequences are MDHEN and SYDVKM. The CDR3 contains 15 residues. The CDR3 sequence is CASTDPGGAYYGYTF. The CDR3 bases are TGTGCCAGCACAGATCCAGGGGGCGCGTACTATGGCTACACCTTC.

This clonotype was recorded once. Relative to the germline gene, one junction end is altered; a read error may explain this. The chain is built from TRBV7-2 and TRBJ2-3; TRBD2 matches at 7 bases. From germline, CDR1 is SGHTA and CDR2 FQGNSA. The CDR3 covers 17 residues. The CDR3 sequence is CGSSLEFASGTTDTQYF. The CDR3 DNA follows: TGTGGCAGCAGCTTAGAGTTCGCTAGCGGAACCACAGATACGCAGTATTTT.

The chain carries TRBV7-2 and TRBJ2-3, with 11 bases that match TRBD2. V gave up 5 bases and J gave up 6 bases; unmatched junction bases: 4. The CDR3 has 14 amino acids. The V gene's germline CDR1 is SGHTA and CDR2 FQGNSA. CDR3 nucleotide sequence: TGTGCCAGCAGCATGACTAGCGGGGTTGATACGCAGTATTTT. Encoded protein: CASSMTSGVDTQYF.

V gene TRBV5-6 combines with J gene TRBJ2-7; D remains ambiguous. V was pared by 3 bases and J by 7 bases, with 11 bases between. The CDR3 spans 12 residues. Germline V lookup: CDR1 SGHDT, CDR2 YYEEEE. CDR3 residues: CASSSLSAEQYF. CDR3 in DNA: TGTGCCAGCAGCTCCCTCTCGGCGGAGCAGTACTTC.

CDR3 protein: CASSSLRREEEETQYF. CDR3 coding DNA: TGTGCCAGCAGCTCCCTGCGGCGGGAGGAAGAAGAGACCCAGTACTTC. This chain uses TRBV5-4 with TRBJ2-5; 8 nucleotides agree with TRBD2. Germline V CDR1 and CDR2: SGHNT, YYREEE (reference sequence). Trimming took 3 bases from V and 3 from J; bases not matched to a gene: 10. This CDR3 contains 16 residues.

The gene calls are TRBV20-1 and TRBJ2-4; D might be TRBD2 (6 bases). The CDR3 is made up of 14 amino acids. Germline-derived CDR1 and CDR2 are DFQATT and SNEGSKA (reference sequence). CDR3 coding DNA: TGCACCGCAGGACGGGAGAATGCGAAAAACATTCAGTACTTC. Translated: CTAGRENAKNIQYF.

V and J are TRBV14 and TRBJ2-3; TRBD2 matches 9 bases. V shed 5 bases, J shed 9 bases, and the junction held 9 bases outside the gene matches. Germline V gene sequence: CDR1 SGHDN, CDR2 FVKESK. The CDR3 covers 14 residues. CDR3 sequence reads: CASSEALAGTTQYF. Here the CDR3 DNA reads TGTGCCAGCAGCGAGGCTCTAGCGGGAACCACGCAGTATTTT.

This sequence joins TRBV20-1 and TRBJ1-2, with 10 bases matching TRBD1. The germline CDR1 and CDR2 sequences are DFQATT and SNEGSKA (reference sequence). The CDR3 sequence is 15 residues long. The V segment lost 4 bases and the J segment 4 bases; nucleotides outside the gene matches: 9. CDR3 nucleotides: TGCAGTGCTACCTCGGGACAGGGGTCAGCCTATGGCTACACCTTC. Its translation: CSATSGQGSAYGYTF.

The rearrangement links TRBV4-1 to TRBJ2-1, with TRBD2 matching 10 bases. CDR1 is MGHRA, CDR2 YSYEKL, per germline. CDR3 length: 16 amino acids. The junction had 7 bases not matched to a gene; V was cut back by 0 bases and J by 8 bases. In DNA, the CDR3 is TGCGCCAGCAGCCAAGAAGGGTCTAGCGGGGGAGATGAGCAGTTCTTC. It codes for CASSQEGSSGGDEQFF.

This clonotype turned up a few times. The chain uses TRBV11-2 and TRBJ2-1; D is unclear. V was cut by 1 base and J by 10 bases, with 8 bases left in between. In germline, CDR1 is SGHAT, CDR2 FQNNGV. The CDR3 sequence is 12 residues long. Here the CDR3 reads CASSLVLREQFF. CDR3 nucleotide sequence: TGTGCCAGCAGCTTAGTCTTACGGGAGCAGTTCTTC.

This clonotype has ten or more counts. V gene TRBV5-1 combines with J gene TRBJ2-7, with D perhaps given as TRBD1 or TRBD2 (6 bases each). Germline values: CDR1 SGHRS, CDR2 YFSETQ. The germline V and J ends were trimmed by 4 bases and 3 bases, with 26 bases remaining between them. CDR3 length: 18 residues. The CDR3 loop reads CASSQNSDRPGLFYEQYF. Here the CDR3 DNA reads TGCGCCAGCAGCCAGAACTCGGACAGACCGGGACTCTTCTACGAGCAGTACTTC.

The chain's CDR3 is CASSIMGRQLYSYEQYF. The CDR3 region has the DNA TGCGCCAGCAGTATAATGGGTAGGCAGCTATATTCCTACGAGCAGTACTTC. This chain links TRBV10-1 with TRBJ2-5; D remains ambiguous. The DNA matches TRBJ2-7 better at its end, which makes the J call doubtful. Germline CDR1 reads WNHNN; CDR2 reads SYGVQD (reference sequence). This CDR3 is built from 17 residues.

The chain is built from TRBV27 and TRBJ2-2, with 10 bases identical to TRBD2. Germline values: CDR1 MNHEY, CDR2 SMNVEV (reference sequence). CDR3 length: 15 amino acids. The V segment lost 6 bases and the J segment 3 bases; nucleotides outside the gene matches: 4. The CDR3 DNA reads TGTGCCAGCAGCCGGGGACTAGCGTACACCGGGGAGCTGTTTTTT. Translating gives CASSRGLAYTGELFF.

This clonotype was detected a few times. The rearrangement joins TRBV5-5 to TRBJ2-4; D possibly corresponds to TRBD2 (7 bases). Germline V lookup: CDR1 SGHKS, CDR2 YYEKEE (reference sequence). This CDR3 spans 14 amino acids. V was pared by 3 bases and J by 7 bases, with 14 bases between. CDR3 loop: CASSWEGGSNIQYF. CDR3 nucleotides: TGTGCCAGCAGCTGGGAGGGGGGAAGTAACATTCAGTACTTC.

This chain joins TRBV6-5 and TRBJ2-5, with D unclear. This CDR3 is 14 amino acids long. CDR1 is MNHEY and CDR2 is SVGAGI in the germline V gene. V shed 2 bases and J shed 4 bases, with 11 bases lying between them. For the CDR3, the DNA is TGTGCCAGCAGTTACGGGCAGGCTCGAGAGACCCAGTACTTC. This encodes CASSYGQARETQYF.

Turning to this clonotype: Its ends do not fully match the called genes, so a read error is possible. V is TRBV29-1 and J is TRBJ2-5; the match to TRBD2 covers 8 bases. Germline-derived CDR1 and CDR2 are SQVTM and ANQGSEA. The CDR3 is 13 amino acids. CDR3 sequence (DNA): TGCGGCGTACCCAGCGGGAGTAGAGAGACCCAGTACTTC. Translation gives CGVPSGSRETQYF.

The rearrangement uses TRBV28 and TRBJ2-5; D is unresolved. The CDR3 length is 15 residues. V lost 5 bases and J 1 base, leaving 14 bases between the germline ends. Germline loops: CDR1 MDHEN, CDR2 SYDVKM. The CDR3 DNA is TGTGCCAGCAGTCGATACGGGTCCCTCCAAGAGACCCAGTACTTC. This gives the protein CASSRYGSLQETQYF.

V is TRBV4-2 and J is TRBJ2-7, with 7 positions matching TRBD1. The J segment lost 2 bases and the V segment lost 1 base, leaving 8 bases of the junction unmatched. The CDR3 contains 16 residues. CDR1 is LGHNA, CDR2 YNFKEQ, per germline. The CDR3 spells CASSQARDSIPYEQYF. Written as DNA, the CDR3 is TGTGCCAGCAGCCAAGCCCGGGACAGTATACCCTACGAGCAGTACTTC.

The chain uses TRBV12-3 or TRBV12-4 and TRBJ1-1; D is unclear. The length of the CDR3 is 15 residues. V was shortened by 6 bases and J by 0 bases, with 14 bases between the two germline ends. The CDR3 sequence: CASSPRVRLNTEAFF. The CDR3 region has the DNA TGTGCCAGCAGCCCTAGGGTACGGCTGAACACTGAAGCTTTCTTT.

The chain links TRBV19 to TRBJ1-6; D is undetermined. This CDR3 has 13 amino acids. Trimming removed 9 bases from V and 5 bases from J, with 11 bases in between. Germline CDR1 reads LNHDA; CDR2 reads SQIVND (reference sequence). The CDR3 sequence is CASGISNNSPLHF. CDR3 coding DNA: TGTGCCAGCGGTATCAGCAATAATTCACCCCTCCACTTT.

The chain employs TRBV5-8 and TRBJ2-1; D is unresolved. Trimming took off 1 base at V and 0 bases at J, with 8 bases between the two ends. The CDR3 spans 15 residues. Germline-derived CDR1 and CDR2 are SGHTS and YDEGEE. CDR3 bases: TGTGCCAGCAGCTTGAGCCACAGCTCCTACAATGAGCAGTTCTTC. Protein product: CASSLSHSSYNEQFF. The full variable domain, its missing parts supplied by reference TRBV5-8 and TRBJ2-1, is EAGVTQSPTHLIKTRGQQATLRCSPISGHTSVYWYQQALGLGLQFLLWYDEGEERNRGNFPPRFSGRQFPNYSSELNVNALELEDSALYLCASSLSHSSYNEQFFGPGTRLTVL.